This T cell receptor (beta chain) was found in a study of T-cell memory formation after mild COVID-19. In TCRdb, the 5' RACE reads were re-called with MiXCR into one record per CDR3 protein. This sample has 560,000 or so distinct CDR3 sequences; around 15% occur once, and the top ten carry less than 10%. Overall study results and limits: CD4/CD8 balance characterized clones contracting day 15 to 85, and CD4+ skew characterized later expanders. Largely, contracting CD4+ clones fell within CM and EM, and contracting CD8+ clones within EMRA. Within pre-infection memory, some responding clones were found, suggesting cross-reactive memory joined.

The sample holds a few counts of this clonotype. The antigen remains unidentified. This TCR derives from an adult woman who had mild COVID-19 (a few samples of this study predate the infection). Cell type and time point are not known. Source material: PBMCs or a T cell subset sorted from them (not recorded which).

The CDR3 DNA is TGTGCCAGCCGATTCGACAGGGCGAACTATGGCTACACCTTC. Translated, it gives CASRFDRANYGYTF. This chain uses TRBV2 with TRBJ1-2; the match to TRBD1 covers 7 bases. J lost 2 bases, V lost 8 bases, and 8 bases had no gene match. CDR3 length: 14 residues. From germline, CDR1 is SNHLY and CDR2 FYNNEI.